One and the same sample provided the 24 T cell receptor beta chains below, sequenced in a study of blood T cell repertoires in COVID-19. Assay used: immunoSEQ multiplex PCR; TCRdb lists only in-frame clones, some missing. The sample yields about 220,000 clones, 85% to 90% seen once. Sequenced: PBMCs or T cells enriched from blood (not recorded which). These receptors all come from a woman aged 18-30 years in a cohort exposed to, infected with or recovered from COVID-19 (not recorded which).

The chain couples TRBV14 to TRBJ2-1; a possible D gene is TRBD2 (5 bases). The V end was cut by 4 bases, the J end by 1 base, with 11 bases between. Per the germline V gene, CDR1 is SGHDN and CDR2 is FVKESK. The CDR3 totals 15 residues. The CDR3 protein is CASSPTPGSYNEQFF. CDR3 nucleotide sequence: TGTGCCAGCAGCCCTACCCCGGGATCCTACAATGAGCAGTTCTTC.

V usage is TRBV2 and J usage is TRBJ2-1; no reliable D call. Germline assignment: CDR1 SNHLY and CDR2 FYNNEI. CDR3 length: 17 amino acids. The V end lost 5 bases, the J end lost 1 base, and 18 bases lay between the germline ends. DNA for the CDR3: TGTGCCAGCAGTCCACTGGGCTGGGTAAGGTCCTACAATGAGCAGTTCTTC. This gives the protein CASSPLGWVRSYNEQFF.

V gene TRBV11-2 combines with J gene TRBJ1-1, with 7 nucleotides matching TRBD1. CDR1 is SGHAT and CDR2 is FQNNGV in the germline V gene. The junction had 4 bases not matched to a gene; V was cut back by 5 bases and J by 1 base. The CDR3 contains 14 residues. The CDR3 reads CASSLYRGNTEAFF. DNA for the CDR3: TGTGCCAGCAGCCTCTACAGGGGGAACACTGAAGCTTTCTTT. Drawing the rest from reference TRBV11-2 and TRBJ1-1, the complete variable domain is EAGVAQSPRYKIIEKRQSVAFWCNPISGHATLYWYQQILGQGPKLLIQFQNNGVVDDSQLPKDRFSAERLKGVDSTLKIQPAKLEDSAVYLCASSLYRGNTEAFFGQGTRLTVV.

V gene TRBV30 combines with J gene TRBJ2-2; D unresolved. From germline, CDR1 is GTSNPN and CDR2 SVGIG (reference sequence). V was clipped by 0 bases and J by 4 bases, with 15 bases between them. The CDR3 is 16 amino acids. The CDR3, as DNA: TGTGCCTGGAGTGTAATCGGCGTTCCGGGCACCGGGGAGCTGTTTTTT. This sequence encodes CAWSVIGVPGTGELFF.

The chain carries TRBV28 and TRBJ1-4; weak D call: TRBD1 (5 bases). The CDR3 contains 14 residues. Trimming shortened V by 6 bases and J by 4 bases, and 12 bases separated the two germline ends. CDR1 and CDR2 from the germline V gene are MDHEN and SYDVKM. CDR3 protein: CASRTRQHNEKLFF. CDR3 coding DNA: TGTGCCAGCAGGACCCGACAGCATAATGAAAAACTGTTTTTT. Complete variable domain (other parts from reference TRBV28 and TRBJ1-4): DVKVTQSSRYLVKRTGEKVFLECVQDMDHENMFWYRQDPGLGLRLIYFSYDVKMKEKGDIPEGYSVSREKKERFSLILESASTNQTSMYLCASRTRQHNEKLFFGSGTQLSVL.

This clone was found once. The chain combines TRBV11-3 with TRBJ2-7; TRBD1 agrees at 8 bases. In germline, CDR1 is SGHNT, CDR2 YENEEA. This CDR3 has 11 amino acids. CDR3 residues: CAGQGRDEQYF. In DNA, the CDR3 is TGTGCTGGACAGGGACGGGACGAGCAGTACTTC.

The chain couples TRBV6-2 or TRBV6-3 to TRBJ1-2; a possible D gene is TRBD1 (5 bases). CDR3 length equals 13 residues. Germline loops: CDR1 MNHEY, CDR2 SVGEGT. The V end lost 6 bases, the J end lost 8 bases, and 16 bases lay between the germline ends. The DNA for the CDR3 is TGTGCCAGCAGCCCAAGACAGAGTAGGGGCTACACCTTC. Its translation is CASSPRQSRGYTF.

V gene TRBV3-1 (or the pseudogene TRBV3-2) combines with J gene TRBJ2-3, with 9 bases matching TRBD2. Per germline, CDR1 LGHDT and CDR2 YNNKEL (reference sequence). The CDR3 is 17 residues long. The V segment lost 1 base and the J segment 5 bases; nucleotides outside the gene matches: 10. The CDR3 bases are TGTGCCAGCAGCCAAGTTGGACTAGCGCCTCGGGGAGATACGCAGTATTTT. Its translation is CASSQVGLAPRGDTQYF.

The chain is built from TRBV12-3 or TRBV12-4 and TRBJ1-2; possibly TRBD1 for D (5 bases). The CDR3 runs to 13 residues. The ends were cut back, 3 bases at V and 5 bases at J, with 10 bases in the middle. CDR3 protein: CASSFQGGYGYTF. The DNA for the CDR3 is TGTGCCAGCAGTTTTCAGGGAGGGTATGGCTACACCTTC.

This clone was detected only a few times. The CDR3 reads CASSLGDRGISYEQYF. The DNA for the CDR3 is TGCGCCAGCAGCTTGGGGGACAGGGGGATCTCCTACGAGCAGTACTTC. This rearrangement joins TRBV5-1 to TRBJ2-7; 11 nucleotides match TRBD1. This CDR3 is 16 amino acids long. Trimming took 0 bases from V and 0 from J; bases not matched to a gene: 2. From germline, CDR1 is SGHRS and CDR2 YFSETQ.

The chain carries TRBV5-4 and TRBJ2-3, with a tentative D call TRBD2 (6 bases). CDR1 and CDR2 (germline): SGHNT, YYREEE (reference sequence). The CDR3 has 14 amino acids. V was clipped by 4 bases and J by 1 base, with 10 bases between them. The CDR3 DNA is TGTGCCAGCAGCCAAGGCGGGGGCACAGATACGCAGTATTTT. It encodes CASSQGGGTDTQYF.

CDR3 loop: CASRPGQGNMNTEAFF. CDR3 in DNA: TGTGCCAGCAGACCGGGACAGGGGAATATGAACACTGAAGCTTTCTTT. The genes are TRBV28 and TRBJ1-1; 10 nucleotides align to TRBD1. The CDR3 covers 16 residues. In germline, CDR1 is MDHEN, CDR2 SYDVKM. The J segment lost 0 bases and the V segment lost 6 bases, leaving 7 bases of the junction unmatched.

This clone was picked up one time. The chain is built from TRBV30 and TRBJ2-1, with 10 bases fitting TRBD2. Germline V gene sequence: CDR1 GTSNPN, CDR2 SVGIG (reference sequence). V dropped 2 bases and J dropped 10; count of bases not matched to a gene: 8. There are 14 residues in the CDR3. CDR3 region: CAWSQAGGDREQFF. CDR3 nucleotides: TGTGCCTGGAGTCAAGCGGGAGGGGACCGGGAGCAGTTCTTC.

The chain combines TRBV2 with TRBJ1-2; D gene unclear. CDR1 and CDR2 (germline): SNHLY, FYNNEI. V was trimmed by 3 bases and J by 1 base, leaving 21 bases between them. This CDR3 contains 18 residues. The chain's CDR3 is CASSEAPPGFAGNYGYTF. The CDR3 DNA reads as TGTGCCAGCAGTGAGGCCCCCCCGGGGTTCGCGGGTAACTATGGCTACACCTTC.

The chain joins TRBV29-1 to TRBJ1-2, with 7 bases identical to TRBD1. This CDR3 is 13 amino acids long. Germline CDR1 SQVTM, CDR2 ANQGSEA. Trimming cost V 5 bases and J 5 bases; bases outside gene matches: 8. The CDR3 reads CSVKGGGGYGYTF. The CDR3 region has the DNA TGCAGCGTTAAAGGGGGCGGGGGTTATGGCTACACCTTC. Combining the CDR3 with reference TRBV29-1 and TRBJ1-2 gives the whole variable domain SAVISQKPSRDICQRGTSLTIQCQVDSQVTMMFWYRQQPGQSLTLIATANQGSEATYESGFVIDKFPISRPNLTFSTLTVSNMSPEDSSIYLCSVKGGGGYGYTFGSGTRLTVV.

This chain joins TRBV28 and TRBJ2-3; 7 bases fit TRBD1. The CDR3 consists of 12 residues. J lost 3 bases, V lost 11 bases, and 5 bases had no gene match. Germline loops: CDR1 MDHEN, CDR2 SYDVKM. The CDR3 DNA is TGTGCCTCAGGGGGTGTGACAGATACGCAGTATTTT. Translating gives CASGGVTDTQYF.

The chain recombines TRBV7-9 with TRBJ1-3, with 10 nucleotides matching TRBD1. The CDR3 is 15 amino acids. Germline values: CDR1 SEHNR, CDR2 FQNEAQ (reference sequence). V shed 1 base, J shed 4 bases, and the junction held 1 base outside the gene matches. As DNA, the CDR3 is TGTGCCAGCAGCTTAGGGGACAGGGGAGGAAACACCATATATTTT. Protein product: CASSLGDRGGNTIYF.

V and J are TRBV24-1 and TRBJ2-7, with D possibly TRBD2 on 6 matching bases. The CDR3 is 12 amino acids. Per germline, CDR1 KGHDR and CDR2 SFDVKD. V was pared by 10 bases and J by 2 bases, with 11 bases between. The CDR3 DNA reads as TGTGCCACTTCCGGGGGTGCCTACGAGCAGTACTTC. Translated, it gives CATSGGAYEQYF.

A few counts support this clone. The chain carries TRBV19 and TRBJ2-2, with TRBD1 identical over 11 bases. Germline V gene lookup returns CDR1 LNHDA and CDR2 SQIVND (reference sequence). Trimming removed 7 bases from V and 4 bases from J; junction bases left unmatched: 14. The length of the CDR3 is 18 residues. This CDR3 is CASNGLRTGGQVTGELFF. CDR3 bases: TGTGCCAGTAATGGGCTTCGGACAGGGGGCCAGGTCACCGGGGAGCTGTTTTTT.

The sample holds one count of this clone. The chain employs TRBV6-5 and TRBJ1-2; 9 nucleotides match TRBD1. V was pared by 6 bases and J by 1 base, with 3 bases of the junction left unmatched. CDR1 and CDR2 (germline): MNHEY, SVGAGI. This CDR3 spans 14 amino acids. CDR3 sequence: CASSRDRVNYGYTF. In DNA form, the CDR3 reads TGTGCCAGCAGCCGGGACAGGGTTAACTATGGCTACACCTTC.

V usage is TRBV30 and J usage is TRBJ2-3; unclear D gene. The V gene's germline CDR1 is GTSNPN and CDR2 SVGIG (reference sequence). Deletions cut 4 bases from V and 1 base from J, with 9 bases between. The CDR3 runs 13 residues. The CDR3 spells CAWTLGGTDTQYF. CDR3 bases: TGTGCCTGGACCCTAGGCGGCACAGATACGCAGTATTTT.

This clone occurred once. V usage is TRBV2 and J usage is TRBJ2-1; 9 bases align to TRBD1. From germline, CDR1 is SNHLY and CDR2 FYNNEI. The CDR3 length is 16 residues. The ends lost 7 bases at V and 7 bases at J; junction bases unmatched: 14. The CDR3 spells CASTQRRDRDINEQFF. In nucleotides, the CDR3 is TGTGCCAGCACCCAAAGGAGGGACAGGGATATTAATGAGCAGTTCTTC.

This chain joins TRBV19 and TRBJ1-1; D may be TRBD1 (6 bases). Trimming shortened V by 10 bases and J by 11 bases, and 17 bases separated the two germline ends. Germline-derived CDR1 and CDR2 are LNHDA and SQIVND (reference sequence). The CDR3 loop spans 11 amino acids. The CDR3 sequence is CATLGTGIAFF. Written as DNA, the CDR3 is TGTGCCACCTTAGGAACAGGGATTGCTTTCTTT.

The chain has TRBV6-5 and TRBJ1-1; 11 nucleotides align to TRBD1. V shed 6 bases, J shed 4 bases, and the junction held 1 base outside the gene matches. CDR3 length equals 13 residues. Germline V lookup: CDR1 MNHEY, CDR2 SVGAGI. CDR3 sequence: CASRDRGLTEAFF. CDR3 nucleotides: TGTGCCAGCAGGGACAGGGGGCTCACTGAAGCTTTCTTT.